Following are 29 T cell receptor beta chains from one sample sequenced in a study of radiotherapy plus CTLA-4 blockade in lung cancer. Measured with immunoSEQ multiplex PCR; TCRdb has only the in-frame clones, and not every one. This sample has some 73,000 clones, with 70% to 85% found just once. Sequenced material: peripheral blood, taken from a patient treated with radiotherapy plus ipilimumab. The receptors were sampled from a human donor with non-small cell lung cancer who had stable disease on radiotherapy plus ipilimumab.

The rearrangement links TRBV7-8 to TRBJ2-1; D call uncertain. The CDR3 sequence is 12 residues long. V was shortened by 2 bases and J by 10 bases, with 9 bases between the two germline ends. CDR1 and CDR2 (germline): SGHVS, FQNEAQ. As DNA, the CDR3 is TGTGCCAGCAGCTTATACGAAAGAGAGCAGTTCTTC. Encoded protein: CASSLYEREQFF.

This clone was picked up a small number of times. The chain joins TRBV9 to TRBJ1-4, with 9 bases identical to TRBD1. V was pared by 4 bases and J by 8 bases, with 15 bases of the junction left unmatched. The CDR3 loop spans 17 amino acids. The germline gives CDR1 SGDLS, CDR2 YYNGEE. CDR3 sequence (DNA): TGTGCCAGCAGCCCCTTTGGGACAGGGAAAAGGGGCGAAAAACTGTTTTTT. This sequence encodes CASSPFGTGKRGEKLFF. The complete variable domain, with remaining parts taken from reference TRBV9 and TRBJ1-4, reads DSGVTQTPKHLITATGQRVTLRCSPRSGDLSVYWYQQSLDQGLQFLIQYYNGEERAKGNILERFSAQQFPDLHSELNLSSLELGDSALYFCASSPFGTGKRGEKLFFGSGTQLSVL.

The V gene is TRBV5-1, the J gene TRBJ2-7, with D perhaps being TRBD1 or TRBD2 (7 bases each). The CDR3 length is 16 residues. Trimming took off 2 bases at V and 0 bases at J, with 15 bases between the two ends. CDR1 and CDR2 from the germline V gene are SGHRS and YFSETQ. The CDR3 bases are TGCGCCAGCAGCTTTACACAGGGGAGGGTCTCCTACGAGCAGTACTTC. It yields the protein CASSFTQGRVSYEQYF. Full variable domain (remainder filled in from reference TRBV5-1 and TRBJ2-7): KAGVTQTPRYLIKTRGQQVTLSCSPISGHRSVSWYQQTPGQGLQFLFEYFSETQRNKGNFPGRFSGRQFSNSRSEMNVSTLELGDSALYLCASSFTQGRVSYEQYFGPGTRLTVT.

A few counts support this clone. The V and J genes are TRBV18 and TRBJ2-1; possible D gene TRBD2, 5 bases. CDR1 and CDR2 from the germline V gene are KGHSH and LQKENI. This CDR3 is built from 15 residues. The ends were cut back, 3 bases at V and 0 bases at J, with 9 bases in the middle. The CDR3 protein is CASSPRRSSYNEQFF. In DNA form, the CDR3 reads TGTGCCAGCTCACCCAGGAGGAGCTCCTACAATGAGCAGTTCTTC.

This rearrangement joins TRBV5-1 to TRBJ2-7, with TRBD1 identical over 7 bases. The germline CDR1 and CDR2 sequences are SGHRS and YFSETQ. V lost 5 bases to trimming and J lost 2 bases; unmatched junction nucleotides: 4. The CDR3 is 13 amino acids. CDR3 protein: CASREGQTYEQYF. DNA of the CDR3: TGCGCCAGCAGAGAGGGACAGACCTACGAGCAGTACTTC.

The sample holds a few counts of this clone. The chain has TRBV19 and TRBJ2-2, with D possibly TRBD2 on 5 matching bases. Germline CDR1 reads LNHDA; CDR2 reads SQIVND (reference sequence). V lost 5 bases to trimming and J lost 1 base, with 8 bases between them. The CDR3 spans 14 residues. CDR3 in amino acids: CASSARGNTGELFF. CDR3 nucleotide sequence: TGTGCCAGTAGTGCCCGGGGGAACACCGGGGAGCTGTTTTTT.

The chain carries TRBV19 and TRBJ1-1, with D maybe TRBD1 (5 bases). The V gene's germline CDR1 is LNHDA and CDR2 SQIVND (reference sequence). V was pared by 7 bases and J by 2 bases, with 14 bases between. The CDR3 consists of 14 residues. CDR3 nucleotide sequence: TGTGCCAGTACCAAGGGCACAGGAAACACTGAAGCTTTCTTT. It encodes CASTKGTGNTEAFF.

This clone was picked up one time. The chain employs TRBV19 and TRBJ1-1; D unresolved. CDR1 is LNHDA, CDR2 SQIVND, per germline (reference sequence). Between the trimmed V and J ends, which lost 1 base and 11 bases, there was a span of 11 bases. The length of the CDR3 is 12 residues. CDR3 nucleotide sequence: TGTGCCAGTAGTATAGTCTCTTCGAAGGCTTTCTTT. Amino acid sequence: CASSIVSSKAFF.

CDR3: CASRNSGGAYNEQFF. For the CDR3, the DNA is TGTGCCAGCAGAAACAGCGGGGGGGCCTACAATGAGCAGTTCTTC. V usage is TRBV27 and J usage is TRBJ2-1; 10 bases are shared with TRBD2. The V and J ends lost 6 bases and 2 bases, in that order; junction bases with no gene match: 4. This CDR3 contains 15 residues. The V gene's germline CDR1 is MNHEY and CDR2 SMNVEV (reference sequence).

The chain combines TRBV5-1 with TRBJ1-2; D call uncertain. V was pared by 0 bases and J by 5 bases, with 11 bases between. The CDR3 length is 14 residues. Germline V gene data show CDR1 as SGHRS and CDR2 as YFSETQ. CDR3 DNA sequence: TGCGCCAGCAGCTTGGCGGGAGTCGTGTATGGCTACACCTTC. Encoded protein: CASSLAGVVYGYTF.

Only one count was recorded for this clone. The chain uses TRBV6-1 and TRBJ1-2; tentative D call: TRBD1 (6 bases). The CDR3 loop spans 16 amino acids. The germline V and J ends were trimmed by 3 bases and 3 bases, with 17 bases remaining between them. CDR1 is MNHNS, CDR2 SASEGT, per germline. CDR3 region: CASSESGKGDHYGYTF. CDR3 nucleotides: TGTGCCAGCAGTGAGTCGGGGAAGGGGGATCACTATGGCTACACCTTC.

CDR3 region: CASSGEVGNYGYTF. The CDR3 DNA reads TGTGCCAGCAGCGGAGAGGTGGGGAACTATGGCTACACCTTC. This chain uses TRBV5-4 with TRBJ1-2; no reliable D call. Germline lookup yields CDR1 SGHNT and CDR2 YYREEE (reference sequence). CDR3 length equals 14 residues. V was pared by 4 bases and J by 2 bases, with 12 bases between.

The rearrangement joins TRBV6-1 to TRBJ1-5; no definite D call. The germline gives CDR1 MNHNS, CDR2 SASEGT. V dropped 8 bases and J dropped 0 bases, with 8 bases sitting between them. The CDR3 has 13 residues. The CDR3 region is CASEGYSNQPQHF. CDR3 in DNA: TGTGCCAGCGAGGGATATAGCAATCAGCCCCAGCATTTT.

The rearrangement uses TRBV11-2 and TRBJ2-7; D is perhaps TRBD1 or TRBD2 (6 bases each). The V gene lost 8 bases and the J gene lost 0 bases, with 20 bases spanning the gap. The CDR3 sequence is 16 residues long. Germline lookup yields CDR1 SGHAT and CDR2 FQNNGV. The chain's CDR3 is CASVTSGAVSSYEQYF. In DNA form, the CDR3 reads TGTGCCAGCGTCACCTCGGGGGCGGTTAGCTCCTACGAGCAGTACTTC.

This chain connects TRBV5-6 to TRBJ2-2; perhaps TRBD1 as D (6 bases). V gave up 5 bases and J gave up 4 bases, with 12 bases separating them. CDR1 SGHDT and CDR2 YYEEEE come from the germline V gene. CDR3 length: 14 amino acids. CDR3: CASSYNRVTGELFF. Written as DNA, the CDR3 is TGTGCCAGCAGTTATAACAGGGTCACCGGGGAGCTGTTTTTT.

This clone has a handful of counts. CDR3 DNA sequence: TGTGCCAGCAGCTTATGGGGGAGGAATCAGCCCCAGCATTTT. It yields the protein CASSLWGRNQPQHF. The chain joins TRBV13 to TRBJ1-5; a possible D gene is TRBD1 (5 bases). The CDR3 extends over 14 amino acids. Germline-derived CDR1 and CDR2 are PRHDT and FYEKMQ (reference sequence). V lost 2 bases and J lost 4, with 9 bases in between.

The chain links TRBV9 to TRBJ2-5; tentatively, D is TRBD1 (6 bases). The V gene's germline CDR1 is SGDLS and CDR2 YYNGEE. The V end lost 3 bases, the J end lost 4 bases, and 13 bases lay between the germline ends. This CDR3 spans 14 amino acids. This CDR3 is CASSGQGIRETQYF. The CDR3 region has the DNA TGTGCCAGCAGCGGCCAGGGGATCAGAGAGACCCAGTACTTC. The full variable domain, its missing parts supplied by reference TRBV9 and TRBJ2-5, is DSGVTQTPKHLITATGQRVTLRCSPRSGDLSVYWYQQSLDQGLQFLIQYYNGEERAKGNILERFSAQQFPDLHSELNLSSLELGDSALYFCASSGQGIRETQYFGPGTRLLVL.

This clone was detected once. One end of the junction varies from germline; a read error may be responsible. The chain combines TRBV7-7 with TRBJ2-5; TRBD2 might be the D (6 bases). Germline loops: CDR1 SSHAT, CDR2 FNYEAQ (reference sequence). The CDR3 contains 14 residues. The chain's CDR3 is CASSPGTLQETQYF. CDR3 nucleotide sequence: TGTGCTAGCAGTCCGGGGACTCTCCAAGAGACCCAGTACTTC.

This CDR3 is CAWSANTGFNSPLHF. In nucleotides, the CDR3 is TGTGCCTGGAGTGCAAATACAGGGTTTAATTCACCCCTCCACTTT. The V gene is TRBV30, the J gene TRBJ1-6, with D perhaps TRBD1 (6 bases). V lost 1 base, J lost 6 bases, and 13 bases lay in between. There are 15 residues in the CDR3. Germline V gene sequence: CDR1 GTSNPN, CDR2 SVGIG (reference sequence).

V usage is TRBV27 and J usage is TRBJ2-3, with D perhaps given as TRBD1 or TRBD2 (6 bases each). Germline loops: CDR1 MNHEY, CDR2 SMNVEV (reference sequence). This CDR3 has 15 residues. Trimming cost V 4 bases and J 3 bases, with 14 bases left between them. Here the CDR3 DNA reads TGTGCCAGCAGTTACCTTCCGGGGGCGACAGATACGCAGTATTTT. This encodes CASSYLPGATDTQYF.

The V gene is TRBV21-1, the J gene TRBJ1-3. TRBV21-1 is tagged as a pseudogene. CDR3 size: 14 residues. CDR3 sequence (DNA): TGTGCCAGCAGCACTCCCCCCTCTGGAAACACCATATATTTT. It encodes CASSTPPSGNTIYF.

V is TRBV28 and J is TRBJ2-3, with D possibly matching TRBD1 (6 bases). The CDR3 covers 14 residues. Trimming took off 6 bases at V and 1 base at J, with 11 bases between the two ends. The V gene's germline CDR1 is MDHEN and CDR2 SYDVKM. The CDR3 is CASSPYRGTDTQYF. DNA for the CDR3: TGTGCCAGCAGCCCGTACAGGGGCACAGATACGCAGTATTTT.

This chain uses TRBV28 with TRBJ1-5, with 7 positions matching TRBD1. Germline V gene sequence: CDR1 MDHEN, CDR2 SYDVKM. The CDR3 loop spans 16 amino acids. The V gene end was trimmed by 7 bases and the J gene end by 3 bases; junction bases not matched to a gene: 12. The CDR3 sequence: CASIQTGFQLNQPQHF. CDR3 coding DNA: TGTGCCAGCATCCAGACAGGGTTCCAACTCAATCAGCCCCAGCATTTT.

V usage is TRBV11-2 and J usage is TRBJ2-7, with 13 bases aligning to TRBD2. Germline CDR1 SGHAT, CDR2 FQNNGV. This CDR3 has 13 residues. V was pared by 5 bases and J by 10 bases, with 5 bases of the junction left unmatched. Here the CDR3 DNA reads TGTGCCAGCAGCCTAGGACTAGCGGGAGTCCAGTACTTC. This translates into CASSLGLAGVQYF.

The V gene is TRBV7-2, the J gene TRBJ2-2; 10 bases map to TRBD1. Looked up from germline, CDR1 is SGHTA and CDR2 is FQGNSA. Trimming took 5 bases from V and 7 from J; bases not matched to a gene: 7. The CDR3 covers 15 residues. In DNA, the CDR3 is TGTGCCAGCAGCCAGCCGACAGGGGGCTTCGGGGAGCTGTTTTTT. Its protein product is CASSQPTGGFGELFF. Filled out from reference TRBV7-2 and TRBJ2-2, the complete variable domain reads GAGVSQSPSNKVTEKGKDVELRCDPISGHTALYWYRQSLGQGLEFLIYFQGNSAPDKSGLPSDRFSAERTGGSVSTLTIQRTQQEDSAVYLCASSQPTGGFGELFFGEGSRLTVL.

The chain employs TRBV28 and TRBJ2-1; TRBD1 agrees at 8 bases. CDR3 size: 11 residues. Per germline, CDR1 MDHEN and CDR2 SYDVKM. V dropped 8 bases and J dropped 10; count of bases not matched to a gene: 4. The CDR3 reads CASGQGGEQFF. For the CDR3, the DNA is TGTGCCAGCGGACAGGGCGGCGAGCAGTTCTTC.

The chain joins TRBV10-1 to TRBJ1-2, with no clear D. In germline, CDR1 is WNHNN, CDR2 SYGVQD (reference sequence). Deletions cut 0 bases from V and 8 bases from J, with 10 bases between. CDR3 length: 13 amino acids. DNA of the CDR3: TGCGCCAGCAGTGAGTCACGGATGGGAGGCTACACCTTC. Residues: CASSESRMGGYTF.

The V gene is TRBV7-9, the J gene TRBJ2-5; tentatively, D is TRBD2 (6 bases). Germline loops: CDR1 SEHNR, CDR2 FQNEAQ (reference sequence). The CDR3 consists of 13 residues. Trimming cost V 5 bases and J 5 bases, with 12 bases left between them. CDR3: CASSPTSSETQYF. The DNA for the CDR3 is TGTGCCAGCAGCCCGACTAGTAGTGAGACCCAGTACTTC.

The chain combines TRBV7-3 with TRBJ2-2; D is perhaps TRBD2 (5 bases). Germline V gene lookup returns CDR1 SGHTA and CDR2 FQGTGA. V dropped 3 bases and J dropped 1 base, with 9 bases sitting between them. The CDR3 is 15 residues long. The CDR3 reads CASSFASRNTGELFF. CDR3 sequence (DNA): TGTGCCAGCAGCTTCGCTAGCAGGAACACCGGGGAGCTGTTTTTT.